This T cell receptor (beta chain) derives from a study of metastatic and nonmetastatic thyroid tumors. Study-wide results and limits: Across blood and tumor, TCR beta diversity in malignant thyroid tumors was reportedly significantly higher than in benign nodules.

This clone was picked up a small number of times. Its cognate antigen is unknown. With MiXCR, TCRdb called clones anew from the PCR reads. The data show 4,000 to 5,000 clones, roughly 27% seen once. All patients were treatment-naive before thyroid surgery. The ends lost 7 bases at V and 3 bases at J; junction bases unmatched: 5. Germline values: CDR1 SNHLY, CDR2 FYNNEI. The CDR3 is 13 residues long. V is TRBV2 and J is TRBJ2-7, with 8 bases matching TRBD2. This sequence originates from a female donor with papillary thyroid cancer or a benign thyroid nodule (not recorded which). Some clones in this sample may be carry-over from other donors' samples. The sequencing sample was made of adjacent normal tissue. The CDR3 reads CASTSGPNYEQYF. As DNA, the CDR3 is TGTGCCAGCACTAGCGGGCCCAACTACGAGCAGTACTTC.